The sequence of this TCR beta chain was determined in a study of blood T cells in healthy people across ages. The study, taken as a whole, reports: With age, beta diversity per million T cells declined roughly linearly, significantly by 30 to 50. A strong correlation between TCR beta diversity and naive T cell percentage was seen. Both higher diversity and more naive CD4+ cells marked long-lived donors when set against aged donors.

Notes on this clonotype: The antigen remains undetermined.

Next came a second PCR, run for about 7 to 12 cycles, which used a sample-barcoded 5' primer along with a J-beta primer mix. TCRdb re-called the 5' RACE reads through MiXCR, storing one row per CDR3 protein. The sample shows about 290,000 distinct CDR3 sequences, roughly 29% of them seen only once. The V gene's germline CDR1 is SGHRS and CDR2 YFSETQ. This CDR3 has 14 amino acids. Trimming cost V 7 bases and J 7 bases; bases outside gene matches: 11. The chain recombines TRBV5-1 with TRBJ2-7; TRBD1 aligns across 10 bases. The sequenced material came from blood. The source of this sequence is a woman between 70 and 85 years old in good health. The CDR3 DNA reads as TGCGCCAGCGATTCCGGGACAGGGGCGAAAGAGCAGTACTTC. It codes for CASDSGTGAKEQYF.